A single TCR beta chain is shown here with its context. The antigen remains unidentified. The data stem from a study of T cell repertoires in cytomegalovirus infection. The overall study: Both recently identified HLA-C-restricted and well-studied HLA-B-restricted CMV epitopes were used in the study. Both a matching HLA type and CMV infection were indicated by public TCR beta signatures.

Findings and caveats of the study: There were HLA-C-restricted CMV-specific TCR beta clonotypes dominating the ex vivo response.

V was pared by 5 bases and J by 6 bases, with 23 bases between. CDR3 size: 17 residues. Germline V lookup: CDR1 SEHNR, CDR2 FQNEAQ (reference sequence). Using its own MiXCR run on the reads, TCRdb lists one record per CDR3 protein. The sample has 300,000 to 400,000 distinct CDR3 sequences; under 35% are singletons. The sample in question was cultured PBMCs, obtained from culture after CMV antigen stimulation. The rearrangement uses TRBV7-9 and TRBJ2-1; the D gene is possibly TRBD1 (5 bases). This clonotype originated in a human donor in good health (CMV status not recorded). Some clones in this sample may be carry-over from other donors' samples. CDR3 sequence: CASSPPVRTKGGNEQFF. For the CDR3, the DNA is TGTGCCAGCAGCCCGCCGGTGAGGACAAAAGGCGGCAATGAGCAGTTCTTC.